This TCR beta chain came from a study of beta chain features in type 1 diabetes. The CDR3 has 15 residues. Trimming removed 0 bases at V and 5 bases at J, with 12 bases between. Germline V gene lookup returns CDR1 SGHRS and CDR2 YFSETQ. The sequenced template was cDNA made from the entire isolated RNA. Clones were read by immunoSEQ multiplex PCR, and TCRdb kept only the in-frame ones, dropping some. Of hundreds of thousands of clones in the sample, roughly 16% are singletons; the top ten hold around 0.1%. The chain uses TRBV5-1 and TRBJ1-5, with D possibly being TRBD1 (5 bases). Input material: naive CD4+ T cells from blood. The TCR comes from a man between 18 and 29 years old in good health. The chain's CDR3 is CASSLGDQGDQPQHF. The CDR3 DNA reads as TGCGCCAGCAGCTTGGGGGACCAGGGAGATCAGCCCCAGCATTTT.